The rows below give T cell receptor beta chains drawn from one sample of a study of T cell repertoires in cytomegalovirus infection. TCRdb itself ran the reads through MiXCR, one entry per CDR3 protein. This table has about 130,000 distinct CDR3 sequences, approximately 30% appearing once. The antigens of these receptors remain unknown. The sequenced sample was CD8+ T cells from cultured PBMCs, obtained from culture after CMV antigen stimulation. These receptors were obtained from a human donor in good health (CMV status not recorded). Some clones in this sample may be carry-over from other donors' samples. CDR3s include the opening cysteine and the closing phenylalanine or tryptophan.

V	J	CDR3
TRBV6-1	TRBJ2-7	CASSEWDSYEQYF
TRBV7-2	TRBJ2-3	CASSLIAGGIDTQYF
TRBV2	TRBJ2-3	CASSVTVTDTQYF
TRBV7-9	TRBJ2-1	CASSSPLGPEDNEQFF
TRBV28	TRBJ2-3	CASSQVRLVADTQYF
TRBV7-8	TRBJ2-2	CASSSRGTGELFF
TRBV7-6	TRBJ2-2	CASSPGQANTGELFF
TRBV27	TRBJ2-3	CASSPSPRTTDTQYF
TRBV7-9	TRBJ2-3	CASSLVQTGEEDTQYF
TRBV6-1	TRBJ2-3	CASSEAWGHSTDTQYF
TRBV5-6	TRBJ1-1	CASSIRQGAITEAFF
TRBV27	TRBJ2-3	CASSLWTGGSTDTQYF
TRBV2	TRBJ1-3	CASEQGNTIYF
TRBV12-3/TRBV12-4	TRBJ1-5	CASSLEGSNQPQHF
TRBV12-3/TRBV12-4	TRBJ2-3	CASRAGLSTDTQYF
TRBV6-5	TRBJ1-1	CASRPRENTEAFF
TRBV7-8	TRBJ2-1	CASSWGAGGLNEQFF
TRBV7-3	TRBJ2-2	CASSLEGNTGELFF
TRBV20-1	TRBJ2-1	CSAMRLAGYNEQFF
TRBV7-8	TRBJ1-3	CASSNRDGGNTIYF
TRBV6-1	TRBJ1-5	CASSEARGRQPQHF
TRBV11-1	TRBJ2-3	CASSWTNTDTQYF
TRBV3-1	TRBJ2-2	CASSPGLAGGTGELFF
TRBV2	TRBJ1-5	CASMNPRESNQPQHF
TRBV2	TRBJ2-3	CASSDGGQTSTDTQYF
TRBV7-6	TRBJ1-2	CASSFGTDNRGYTF
TRBV4-2	TRBJ1-1	CASSQAGANTEAFF
TRBV24-1	TRBJ2-2	CATSDLLADTGELFF
TRBV12-3/TRBV12-4	TRBJ1-1	CASSLGGAMNTEAFF
TRBV7-8	TRBJ2-1	CASSLENEQFF
TRBV4-2	TRBJ1-4	CASSQAGALANEKLFF
TRBV28	TRBJ1-3	CASSFRGTGNTIYF
TRBV5-1	TRBJ2-1	CASSFTPGGRYNEQFF
TRBV10-3	TRBJ2-5	CAISDTGTGGGETQYF
TRBV11-2	TRBJ1-2	CASSQRQDNYGYTF
TRBV7-8	TRBJ2-1	CASSFRGPYNEQFF
TRBV6-1	TRBJ2-7	CASSYTGTEGQYF
TRBV28	TRBJ2-1	CASSLLAGEVNEQFF
TRBV7-8	TRBJ2-7	CASGGTSSYEQYF
TRBV15	TRBJ1-2	CATSRHDRELLYGYTF
TRBV4-2	TRBJ2-1	CATATDWSSYNEQFF
TRBV29-1	TRBJ2-5	CSVDGWGQGYETQYF
TRBV7-3	TRBJ2-1	CASSQGLGTPYNEQFF
TRBV6-1	TRBJ1-6	CASSDYLGNSPLHF
TRBV5-6	TRBJ2-5	CASSSLERRETQYF
TRBV6-5	TRBJ2-7	CASSYSFSGQGAYEQYF
TRBV5-6	TRBJ2-4	CASSSLQGAAKNIQYF
TRBV7-3	TRBJ2-2	CASSPSGGFTGELFF
TRBV5-6	TRBJ1-1	CASSLIGEAFF
TRBV6-6	TRBJ1-1	CASTQGAWTEAFF
TRBV5-6	TRBJ1-6	CASSLDSRSSPLHF
TRBV12-3/TRBV12-4	TRBJ2-6	CASSLRTGVSSGANVLTF
TRBV20-1	TRBJ2-1	CSARDRGVSYNEQFF
TRBV7-9	TRBJ1-2	CASSPRGGTFYGYTF
TRBV7-7	TRBJ2-1	CASSGPGLAATNEQFF
TRBV6-1	TRBJ1-6	CASTAVSGSDSPLHF
TRBV7-2	TRBJ1-2	CASSYTGTPNYGYTF
TRBV7-2	TRBJ1-3	CASSLREAGNTIYF
TRBV27	TRBJ2-5	CASSSSGGPQETQYF
TRBV7-8	TRBJ1-4	CASSFEGFANEKLFF